The T cell receptor beta chain under discussion was sequenced for a study of cytomegalovirus exposure and HLA in healthy donors. Germline CDR1 SEHNR, CDR2 FQNEAQ (reference sequence). With 2 bases removed from V and 14 bases from J, the gap between germline ends came to 13 bases. The CDR3 consists of 13 residues. Researchers ran the PCR with 60 Vbeta and 13 Jbeta primers. The repertoire was sequenced with immunoSEQ multiplex PCR; TCRdb's copy has only in-frame clones and lacks some. Of around 140,000 clones detected, around four fifths appear once; the ten largest clones hold about 1.6%. Regarding the study as a whole: Later analysis demonstrated an association between a missense DCLRE1C variant and TCR beta V- and J-gene trimming.

Comment on this clone: Its target is unknown.

The sequenced sample was PBMCs. The chain is built from TRBV7-9 and TRBJ1-6; D is ambiguous. The TCR comes from a man aged 35 to 55 in good health and CMV-seronegative. The CDR3 loop is CASSLTPGFTLHF. The CDR3, as DNA: TGTGCCAGCAGCTTAACCCCCGGGTTCACCCTCCACTTT.